The 25 T cell receptor beta chains below come from one sample, sequenced in a study of PD-L1 blockade in urothelial cancer. The method was immunoSEQ multiplex PCR; TCRdb's version includes in-frame clones alone and lacks a portion of them. This sample yields tens of thousands of clones, of which under 90% are seen a single time; approximately 15% belongs to the top ten. Time point given: pretreatment peripheral blood. The input for sequencing was PBMCs, taken around atezolizumab (anti-PD-L1) treatment. The receptors were gathered from a man between 60 and 70 years old with urothelial cancer.

In this sample, this clone turned up once. V and J are TRBV2 and TRBJ2-7; 7 bases agree with TRBD1. Germline-derived CDR1 and CDR2 are SNHLY and FYNNEI. V trimming: 6 bases; J trimming: 7 bases; junction bases outside the gene matches: 9. CDR3 size: 13 residues. The CDR3 coding sequence is TGTGCCAGCAGGTGGGACAGTTTTCAAGAGCAGTACTTC. Amino acids: CASRWDSFQEQYF.

The chain employs TRBV5-1 and TRBJ2-2; no clear D gene. The germline CDR1 and CDR2 sequences are SGHRS and YFSETQ. The germline V and J ends were trimmed by 3 bases and 4 bases, with 13 bases remaining between them. The CDR3 covers 15 residues. The CDR3 nucleotides read TGCGCCAGCAGCTCTGGATCCTGGGCCACCGGGGAGCTGTTTTTT. Its protein product is CASSSGSWATGELFF.

The V call is TRBV5-4, the J call TRBJ2-1, with 7 bases lining up with TRBD2. CDR1 and CDR2 (germline): SGHNT, YYREEE (reference sequence). With V trimmed by 3 bases and J by 7 bases, 10 bases remained unmatched. The CDR3 loop spans 15 amino acids. The CDR3 DNA sequence: TGTGCCAGCAGCTCCAGGCGGGGAGCGGGGAATGAGCAGTTCTTC. It codes for CASSSRRGAGNEQFF.

The J gene is TRBJ2-1, the V gene TRBV6-6; a possible D gene is TRBD2 (6 bases). This CDR3 has 16 amino acids. In germline, CDR1 is MNHNY, CDR2 SVGAGI (reference sequence). V lost 5 bases to trimming and J lost 0 bases, with 14 bases between them. In DNA form, the CDR3 reads TGTGCCAGCAGTCCGCTAGCGAGCGACTCCTACAATGAGCAGTTCTTC. Encoded protein: CASSPLASDSYNEQFF.

The chain combines TRBV5-1 with TRBJ2-1, with TRBD2 as a possible D gene (6 bases). The CDR3 extends over 14 amino acids. V lost 3 bases to trimming and J lost 6 bases, with 13 bases between them. CDR1 SGHRS and CDR2 YFSETQ come from the germline V gene. Written as DNA, the CDR3 is TGCGCCAGCAGCTCATTGGAGGGGTTCAATGAGCAGTTCTTC. As protein: CASSSLEGFNEQFF.

The J gene is TRBJ2-1, the V gene TRBV28, with 7 bases lining up with TRBD1. This CDR3 comprises 13 residues. The V segment lost 5 bases and the J segment 6 bases; nucleotides outside the gene matches: 4. Per the germline V gene, CDR1 is MDHEN and CDR2 is SYDVKM. The CDR3 coding sequence is TGTGCCAGCAGTCTCACAGGGGTCAATGAGCAGTTCTTC. Protein sequence: CASSLTGVNEQFF.

The chain is built from TRBV10-3 and TRBJ1-4, with D possibly TRBD1 on 6 matching bases. Trimming removed 3 bases at V and 6 bases at J, with 8 bases between. Germline CDR1 ENHRY, CDR2 SYGVKD. The CDR3 runs to 13 residues. The CDR3 region has the DNA TGTGCCATCAGTGAACAGGGAGATGAAAAACTGTTTTTT. Residues: CAISEQGDEKLFF.

The chain couples TRBV5-1 to TRBJ2-3; 10 nucleotides agree with TRBD2. V gave up 5 bases and J gave up 5 bases; unmatched junction bases: 11. The germline V gene has CDR1 SGHRS and CDR2 YFSETQ. The CDR3 consists of 16 residues. DNA for the CDR3: TGCGCCAGCAGTCACGGTAGCGGGGGGCTAAGAGATACGCAGTATTTT. It is translated as CASSHGSGGLRDTQYF.

This clone was observed a few times. The chain combines TRBV19 with TRBJ1-1; 11 nucleotides match TRBD1. Germline assignment: CDR1 LNHDA and CDR2 SQIVND (reference sequence). The CDR3 extends over 15 amino acids. V shed 5 bases, J shed 5 bases, and the junction held 7 bases outside the gene matches. Here the CDR3 reads CASSAAGQGATEAFF. CDR3 DNA: TGTGCCAGTAGTGCCGCCGGACAGGGGGCGACTGAAGCTTTCTTT. Complete variable domain (other parts from reference TRBV19 and TRBJ1-1): DGGITQSPKYLFRKEGQNVTLSCEQNLNHDAMYWYRQDPGQGLRLIYYSQIVNDFQKGDIAEGYSVSREKKESFPLTVTSAQKNPTAFYLCASSAAGQGATEAFFGQGTRLTVV.

The V call is TRBV2, the J call TRBJ1-2; 7 bases map to TRBD1. CDR3 length: 13 amino acids. Trimming cost V 6 bases and J 8 bases; bases outside gene matches: 9. The germline CDR1 and CDR2 sequences are SNHLY and FYNNEI. The CDR3 is CASSLGQPGGYTF. The DNA of the CDR3 is TGTGCCAGCAGCCTGGGACAGCCTGGGGGCTACACCTTC. The variable domain in full, completed from reference TRBV2 and TRBJ1-2, reads EPEVTQTPSHQVTQMGQEVILRCVPISNHLYFYWYRQILGQKVEFLVSFYNNEISEKSEIFDDQFSVERPDGSNFTLKIRSTKLEDSAMYFCASSLGQPGGYTFGSGTRLTVV.

This chain joins TRBV7-8 and TRBJ2-5; a possible D gene is TRBD2 (5 bases). The germline CDR1 and CDR2 sequences are SGHVS and FQNEAQ. The ends were cut back, 1 base at V and 11 bases at J, with 14 bases in the middle. CDR3 size: 13 residues. In DNA, the CDR3 is TGTGCCAGCAGCTTAGAACTAGTTGTTTCGCAGTACTTC. Its protein is CASSLELVVSQYF.

The chain combines TRBV5-4 with TRBJ2-1; 12 positions match TRBD2. Trimming at V came to 0 bases and at J to 4 bases, leaving 5 bases not matched to a gene. The CDR3 runs 17 residues. From germline, CDR1 is SGHNT and CDR2 YYREEE (reference sequence). The CDR3 loop is CASSLAGLAGGYNEQFF. The DNA of the CDR3 is TGTGCCAGCAGCTTGGCCGGGCTAGCGGGGGGGTACAATGAGCAGTTCTTC.

V is TRBV5-4 and J is TRBJ2-3; D perhaps matches TRBD1 (5 bases). The V gene lost 3 bases and the J gene lost 6 bases, with 20 bases spanning the gap. The CDR3 has 16 amino acids. From germline, CDR1 is SGHNT and CDR2 YYREEE (reference sequence). DNA for the CDR3: TGTGCCAGCAGCTCGGCTTGGGGCTACCCAGGGGATACGCAGTATTTT. This translates into CASSSAWGYPGDTQYF.

This chain uses TRBV29-1 with TRBJ2-1; D is perhaps TRBD2 (5 bases). The CDR3 contains 15 residues. V was pared by 4 bases and J by 0 bases, with 13 bases between. CDR1 is SQVTM, CDR2 ANQGSEA, per germline. This CDR3 is CSVGGVSTSYNEQFF. The DNA for the CDR3 is TGCAGCGTTGGGGGAGTTTCAACCTCCTACAATGAGCAGTTCTTC.

Regarding this clone: A much larger clone lies a single base off, so this may be a read error. This chain joins TRBV4-1 and TRBJ1-1; 9 nucleotides agree with TRBD1. The CDR3 sequence is 17 residues long. Looked up from germline, CDR1 is MGHRA and CDR2 is YSYEKL. V lost 3 bases and J lost 4; bases outside the gene matches: 12. The CDR3 DNA follows: TGCGCCAGCAGCCACTTCCCGGGACAGGGACAGGGCACTGAAGCTTTCTTT. Residues: CASSHFPGQGQGTEAFF.

The rearrangement joins TRBV18 to TRBJ2-7; 9 bases match TRBD1. Germline trimming cut 4 bases from V and 4 bases from J; bases unmatched to any gene: 5. The CDR3 has 14 residues. Germline CDR1 reads KGHSH; CDR2 reads LQKENI. The CDR3 is CASSLGQGWYEQYF. CDR3 nucleotide sequence: TGTGCCAGCTCACTGGGACAGGGTTGGTACGAGCAGTACTTC.

The V and J genes are TRBV11-1 and TRBJ2-7; D ambiguous. This CDR3 is built from 13 residues. CDR1 and CDR2 from the germline V gene are SGHAT and FQDESV (reference sequence). V lost 1 base, J lost 3 bases, and 7 bases lay in between. This CDR3 is CASSLVARYEQYF. The CDR3 DNA is TGTGCCAGCAGCTTAGTGGCCCGCTACGAGCAGTACTTC.

The rearrangement uses TRBV19 and TRBJ1-4; TRBD1 matches 7 bases. The V and J ends lost 5 bases and 4 bases, in that order; junction bases with no gene match: 4. Germline V gene lookup returns CDR1 LNHDA and CDR2 SQIVND (reference sequence). The CDR3 extends over 14 amino acids. The CDR3 reads CASSPGTVNEKLFF. The CDR3 nucleotides are TGTGCCAGTAGTCCCGGGACAGTTAATGAAAAACTGTTTTTT.

The rearrangement uses TRBV25-1 and TRBJ1-4, with 9 positions matching TRBD1. The CDR3 is 15 residues long. The trim removed 8 bases at V and 7 bases at J, leaving 11 bases unmatched. Germline CDR1 MGHDK, CDR2 SYGVNS. The CDR3 DNA reads TGTGCCAGCGGACCTACAGGGGGCGGGGGTGAAAAACTGTTTTTT. Residues: CASGPTGGGGEKLFF.

The chain joins TRBV15 to TRBJ2-7, with a possible D match to TRBD2 (6 bases). Germline V gives CDR1 LNHNV, CDR2 YYDKDF (reference sequence). This CDR3 comprises 12 residues. Trimming took 5 bases from V and 7 from J, leaving 12 bases between them. Here the CDR3 reads CATSLRGREQYF. The CDR3 nucleotides read TGTGCCACCAGCCTCCGGGGGAGGGAGCAGTACTTC.

This clone is a singleton in its sample. The V call is TRBV29-1, the J call TRBJ2-3; 9 bases are shared with TRBD2. Germline CDR1 and CDR2: SQVTM and ANQGSEA. The CDR3 totals 13 residues. V lost 7 bases to trimming and J lost 2 bases; unmatched junction nucleotides: 4. The CDR3 DNA is TGCAGCGCTGGGACTAGCTCCACAGATACGCAGTATTTT. Translated, it gives CSAGTSSTDTQYF.

About this clone itself: Sequence at one end of the junction differs from germline and may be a read error. The chain carries TRBV7-9 and TRBJ1-4; tentative D call: TRBD1 (6 bases). The CDR3 extends over 10 amino acids. Germline CDR1 reads SEHNR; CDR2 reads FQNEAQ (reference sequence). The CDR3 loop is CASGQDRPFW. CDR3 nucleotides: TGTGCCAGCGGCCAGGACAGACCTTTTTGG. The whole variable domain, remainder taken from reference TRBV7-9 and TRBJ1-4, is DTGVSQNPRHKITKRGQNVTFRCDPISEHNRLYWYRQTLGQGPEFLTYFQNEAQLEKSRLLSDRFSAERPKGSFSTLEIQRTEQGDSAMYLCASGQDRPFWGSGTQLSVL.

This clone has only one observation. The chain has TRBV6-5 and TRBJ1-4; the D gene is possibly TRBD1 (6 bases). CDR1 MNHEY and CDR2 SVGAGI come from the germline V gene. The V gene lost 6 bases and the J gene lost 0 bases, with 8 bases spanning the gap. The CDR3 has 14 residues. The CDR3 reads CASRNRATNEKLFF. In DNA form, the CDR3 reads TGTGCCAGCAGAAACAGGGCAACTAATGAAAAACTGTTTTTT.

The V gene is TRBV30, the J gene TRBJ2-7; 8 bases are shared with TRBD1. Germline V CDR1 and CDR2: GTSNPN, SVGIG (reference sequence). The CDR3 runs 14 residues. V was clipped by 2 bases and J by 5 bases; unmatched bases: 8. This CDR3 reads CAWSSGRGLDEQYF. The CDR3, as DNA: TGTGCCTGGAGTTCGGGCAGGGGGCTTGACGAGCAGTACTTC.

The rearrangement uses TRBV11-3 and TRBJ2-7; the D is unclear. The CDR3 loop spans 14 amino acids. Trimming took off 0 bases at V and 0 bases at J, with 6 bases between the two ends. Looked up from germline, CDR1 is SGHNT and CDR2 is YENEEA. The CDR3 loop is CASSLDPRSYEQYF. The DNA for the CDR3 is TGTGCCAGCAGCTTAGATCCCCGCTCCTACGAGCAGTACTTC.